Below, one T cell receptor (beta chain) is given with its context. PCR amplification relied on 60 Vbeta primers (plus 13 Jbeta primers). Profiled with immunoSEQ multiplex PCR; TCRdb holds only in-frame clones, not every one. The sample lists approximately 220,000 clones; about four fifths were seen once. The CDR3 is 13 residues long. Germline-derived CDR1 and CDR2 are SNHLY and FYNNEI. V trimming: 2 bases; J trimming: 9 bases; junction bases outside the gene matches: 4. The sample originates from a study of cytomegalovirus exposure and HLA in healthy donors. V and J are TRBV2 and TRBJ2-1; 7 positions match TRBD2. This clonotype was sampled from a man in his thirties or forties in good health and CMV-seronegative. Material: PBMCs. The CDR3 region is CASSENWGGEQFF. The DNA of the CDR3 is TGTGCCAGCAGTGAAAATTGGGGGGGTGAGCAGTTCTTC.